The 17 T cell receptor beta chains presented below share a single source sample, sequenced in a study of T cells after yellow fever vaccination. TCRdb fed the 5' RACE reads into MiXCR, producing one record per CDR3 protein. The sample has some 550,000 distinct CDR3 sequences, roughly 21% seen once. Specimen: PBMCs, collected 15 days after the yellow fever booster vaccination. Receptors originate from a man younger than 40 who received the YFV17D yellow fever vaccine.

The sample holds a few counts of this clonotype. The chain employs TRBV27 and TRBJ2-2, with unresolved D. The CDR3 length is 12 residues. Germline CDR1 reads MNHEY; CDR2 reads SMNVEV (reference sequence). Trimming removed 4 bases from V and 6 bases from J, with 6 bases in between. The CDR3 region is CASSWVPGELFF. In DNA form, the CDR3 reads TGTGCCAGCAGTTGGGTTCCCGGGGAGCTGTTTTTT.

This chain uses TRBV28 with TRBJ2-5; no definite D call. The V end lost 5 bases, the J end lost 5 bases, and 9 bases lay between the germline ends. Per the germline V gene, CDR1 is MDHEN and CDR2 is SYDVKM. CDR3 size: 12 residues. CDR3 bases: TGTGCCAGCAGTCATACCGGGGAGACCCAGTACTTC. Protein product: CASSHTGETQYF.

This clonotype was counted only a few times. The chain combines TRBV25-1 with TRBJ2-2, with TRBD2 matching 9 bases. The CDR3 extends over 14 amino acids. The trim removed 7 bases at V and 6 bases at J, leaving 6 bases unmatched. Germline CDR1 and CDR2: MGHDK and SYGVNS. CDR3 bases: TGTGCCAGCACGGTAGCGGGAGAGTCCGGGGAGCTGTTTTTT. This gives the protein CASTVAGESGELFF.

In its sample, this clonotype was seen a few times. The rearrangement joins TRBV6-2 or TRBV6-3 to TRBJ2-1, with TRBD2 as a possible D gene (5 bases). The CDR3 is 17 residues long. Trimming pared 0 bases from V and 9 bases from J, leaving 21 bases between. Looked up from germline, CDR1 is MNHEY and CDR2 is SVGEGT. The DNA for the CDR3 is TGTGCCAGCAGTTACTCTGGGTGGGGTTTACTAGATGCTGAGCAGTTCTTC. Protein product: CASSYSGWGLLDAEQFF.

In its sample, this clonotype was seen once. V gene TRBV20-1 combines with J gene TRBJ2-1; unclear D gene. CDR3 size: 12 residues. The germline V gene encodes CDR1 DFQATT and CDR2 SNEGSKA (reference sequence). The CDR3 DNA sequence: TGCAGAGCCGGGCGGACCTACAATGAGCAGTTCTTC. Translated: CRAGRTYNEQFF.

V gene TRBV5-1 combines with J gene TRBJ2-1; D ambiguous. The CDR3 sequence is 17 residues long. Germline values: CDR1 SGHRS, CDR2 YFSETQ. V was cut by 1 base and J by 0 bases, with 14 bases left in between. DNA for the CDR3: TGCGCCAGCAGCTTGACATTACAGAAGAGCTCCTACAATGAGCAGTTCTTC. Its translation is CASSLTLQKSSYNEQFF.

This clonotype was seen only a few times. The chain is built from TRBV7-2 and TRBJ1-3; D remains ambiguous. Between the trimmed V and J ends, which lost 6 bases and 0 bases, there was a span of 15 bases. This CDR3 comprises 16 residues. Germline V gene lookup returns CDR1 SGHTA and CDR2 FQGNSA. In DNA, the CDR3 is TGTGCCAGCAGTCCGACCCTCCAGAGCTCTGGAAACACCATATATTTT. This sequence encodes CASSPTLQSSGNTIYF.

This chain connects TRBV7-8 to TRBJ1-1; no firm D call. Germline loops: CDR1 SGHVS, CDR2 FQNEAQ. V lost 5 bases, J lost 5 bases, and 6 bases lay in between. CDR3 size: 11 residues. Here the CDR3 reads CASSMGTEAFF. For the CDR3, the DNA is TGTGCCAGCAGCATGGGGACTGAAGCTTTCTTT.

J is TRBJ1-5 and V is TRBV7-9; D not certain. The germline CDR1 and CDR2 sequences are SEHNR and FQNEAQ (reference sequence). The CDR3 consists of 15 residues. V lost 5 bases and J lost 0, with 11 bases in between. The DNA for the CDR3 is TGTGCCAGCAGCGCCGGACGGATTAGCAATCAGCCCCAGCATTTT. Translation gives CASSAGRISNQPQHF.

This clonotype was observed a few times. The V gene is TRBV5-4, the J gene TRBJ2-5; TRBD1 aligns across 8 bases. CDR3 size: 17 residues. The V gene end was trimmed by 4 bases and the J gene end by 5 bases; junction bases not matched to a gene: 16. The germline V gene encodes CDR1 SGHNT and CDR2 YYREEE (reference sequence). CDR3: CASSPQIGRTGLETQYF. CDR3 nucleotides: TGTGCCAGCAGCCCTCAAATTGGACGGACAGGGCTTGAGACCCAGTACTTC.

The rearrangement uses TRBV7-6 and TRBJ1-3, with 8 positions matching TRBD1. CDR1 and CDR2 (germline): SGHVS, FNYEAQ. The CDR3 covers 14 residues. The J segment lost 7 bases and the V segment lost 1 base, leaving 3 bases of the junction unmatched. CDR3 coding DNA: TGTGCCAGCAGCTTAGGGGACAGGAGGAACACCATATATTTT. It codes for CASSLGDRRNTIYF.

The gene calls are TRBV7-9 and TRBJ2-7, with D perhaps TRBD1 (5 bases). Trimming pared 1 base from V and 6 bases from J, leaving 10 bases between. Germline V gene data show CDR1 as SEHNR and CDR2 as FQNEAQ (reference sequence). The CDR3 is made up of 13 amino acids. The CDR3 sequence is CASSLGYRIEQYF. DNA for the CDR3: TGTGCCAGCAGCTTAGGGTACAGGATCGAGCAGTACTTC. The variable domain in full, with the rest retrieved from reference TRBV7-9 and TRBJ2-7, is DTGVSQNPRHKITKRGQNVTFRCDPISEHNRLYWYRQTLGQGPEFLTYFQNEAQLEKSRLLSDRFSAERPKGSFSTLEIQRTEQGDSAMYLCASSLGYRIEQYFGPGTRLTVT.

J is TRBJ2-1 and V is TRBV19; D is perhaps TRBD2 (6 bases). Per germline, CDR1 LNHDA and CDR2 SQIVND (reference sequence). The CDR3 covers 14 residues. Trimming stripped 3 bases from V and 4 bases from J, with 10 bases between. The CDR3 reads CASSISSGYNEQFF. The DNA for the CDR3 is TGTGCCAGTAGTATCTCCAGCGGGTACAATGAGCAGTTCTTC.

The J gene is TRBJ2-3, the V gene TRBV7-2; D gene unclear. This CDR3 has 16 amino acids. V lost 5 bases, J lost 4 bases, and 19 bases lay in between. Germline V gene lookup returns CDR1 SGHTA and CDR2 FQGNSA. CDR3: CASSPQTGLAADTQYF. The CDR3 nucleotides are TGTGCCAGCAGCCCTCAAACCGGGTTAGCAGCAGATACGCAGTATTTT.

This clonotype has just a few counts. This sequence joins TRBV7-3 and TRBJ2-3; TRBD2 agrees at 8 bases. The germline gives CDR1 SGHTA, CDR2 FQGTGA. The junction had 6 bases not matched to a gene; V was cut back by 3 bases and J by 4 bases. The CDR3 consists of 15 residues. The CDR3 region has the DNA TGTGCCAGCAGCTTTGGGACTAGTTCCTCAGATACGCAGTATTTT. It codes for CASSFGTSSSDTQYF.

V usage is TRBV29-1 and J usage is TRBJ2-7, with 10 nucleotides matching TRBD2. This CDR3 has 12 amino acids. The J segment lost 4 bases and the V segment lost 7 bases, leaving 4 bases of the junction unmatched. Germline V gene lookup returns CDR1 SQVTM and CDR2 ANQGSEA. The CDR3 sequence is CSAGTSVYEQYF. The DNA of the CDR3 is TGCAGCGCCGGGACTAGCGTGTACGAGCAGTACTTC.

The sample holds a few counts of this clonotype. CDR3 nucleotides: TGCAGTGCAACCGGGACTAGCACCAATGAGCAGTTCTTC. This codes for CSATGTSTNEQFF. The chain employs TRBV20-1 and TRBJ2-1; TRBD2 matches at 9 bases. Germline CDR1 and CDR2: DFQATT and SNEGSKA (reference sequence). The trim removed 6 bases at V and 6 bases at J, leaving 6 bases unmatched. The CDR3 loop spans 13 amino acids.